This T cell receptor beta chain was sequenced in a study of cytomegalovirus exposure and HLA in healthy donors. Regarding the study as a whole: With later analysis, a missense DCLRE1C variant became linked to TCR beta V- and J-gene trimming.

When sampled, the donors appeared nominally healthy, though they likely had unrecorded immune exposures. Germline V lookup: CDR1 ENHRY, CDR2 SYGVKD. V shed 7 bases, J shed 6 bases, and the junction held 5 bases outside the gene matches. The CDR3 spans 13 residues. A multiplex PCR was run with 60 Vbeta primers and 13 Jbeta primers. Measured with immunoSEQ multiplex PCR; TCRdb has only the in-frame clones, and not every one. The table includes about 170,000 clones, over 80% detected once. For this clone: Its antigen is undetermined.

V gene TRBV10-3 combines with J gene TRBJ2-7; TRBD1 agrees at 11 bases. Material for sequencing was PBMCs. The receptor was derived from a male donor in good health and CMV-seronegative. The CDR3 sequence is CAITGQGAGEQYF. The CDR3, as DNA: TGTGCCATCACCGGACAGGGGGCGGGCGAGCAGTACTTC.